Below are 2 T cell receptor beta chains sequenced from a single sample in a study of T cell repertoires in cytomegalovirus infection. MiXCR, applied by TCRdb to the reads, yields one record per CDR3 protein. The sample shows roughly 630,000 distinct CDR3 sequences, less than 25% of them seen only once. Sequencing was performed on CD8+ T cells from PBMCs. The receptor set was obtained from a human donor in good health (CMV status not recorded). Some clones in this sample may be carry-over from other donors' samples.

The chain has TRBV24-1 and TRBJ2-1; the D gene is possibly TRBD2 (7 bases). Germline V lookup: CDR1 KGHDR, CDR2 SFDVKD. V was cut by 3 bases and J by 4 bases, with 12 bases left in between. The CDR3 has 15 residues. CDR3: CATSDRGARYNEQFF. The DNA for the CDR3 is TGTGCCACCAGTGATCGGGGGGCAAGGTACAATGAGCAGTTCTTC.

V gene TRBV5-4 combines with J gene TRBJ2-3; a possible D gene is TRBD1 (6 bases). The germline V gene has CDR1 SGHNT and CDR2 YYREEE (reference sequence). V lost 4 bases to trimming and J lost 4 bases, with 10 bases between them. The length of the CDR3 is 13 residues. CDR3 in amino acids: CASSNRAADTQYF. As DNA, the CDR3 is TGTGCCAGCAGCAACAGGGCGGCAGATACGCAGTATTTT.